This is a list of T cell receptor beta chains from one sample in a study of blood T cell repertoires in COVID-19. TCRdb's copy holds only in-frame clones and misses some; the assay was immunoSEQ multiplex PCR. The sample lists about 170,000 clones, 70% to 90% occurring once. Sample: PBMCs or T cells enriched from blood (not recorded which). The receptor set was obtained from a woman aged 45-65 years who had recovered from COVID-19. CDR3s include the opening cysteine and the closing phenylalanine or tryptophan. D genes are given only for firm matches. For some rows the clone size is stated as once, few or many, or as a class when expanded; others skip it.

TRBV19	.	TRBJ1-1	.	TGTGCCAGTAGGACACTGGGTGGGAACACTGAAGCTTTCTTT	CASRTLGGNTEAFF
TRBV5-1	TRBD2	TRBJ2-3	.	TGCGCCAGCAGCTTGGAGGGTTCTCTCAGCGGGGCCCAAGATACGCAGTATTTT	CASSLEGSLSGAQDTQYF
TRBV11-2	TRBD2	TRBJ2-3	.	TGTGCCAGCAGCACCCGTAGACTAGCGGGGGGGCCGGATACGCAGTATTTT	CASSTRRLAGGPDTQYF
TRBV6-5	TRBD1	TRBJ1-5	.	TGTGCCAGCAGTACCGGGACAGGGCATCAGCCCCAGCATTTT	CASSTGTGHQPQHF
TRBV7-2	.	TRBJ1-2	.	TGTGCCAGCAGCTTAGCTGGGGGGGCAAGCTATGGCTACACCTTC	CASSLAGGASYGYTF
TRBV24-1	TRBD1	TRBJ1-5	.	TGTGCCACCAGTGATTTGAGAGGGACAGGGGGCGTGGAGCCCCAGCATTTT	CATSDLRGTGGVEPQHF
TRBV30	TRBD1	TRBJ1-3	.	TGTGCCTGGTCCGCGGACAGGCGAACTGGAAACACCATATATTTT	CAWSADRRTGNTIYF
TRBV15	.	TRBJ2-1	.	TGTGCCACCAGCAGAGATAGCATCGATGAGCAGTTCTTC	CATSRDSIDEQFF
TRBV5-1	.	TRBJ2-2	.	TGCGCCAGTCGACGCGGCGGGGAGCTGTTTTTT	CASRRGGELFF
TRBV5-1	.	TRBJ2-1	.	TGCGCCAGCAGCTTGGTCGGGAACAATGAGCAGTTCTTC	CASSLVGNNEQFF
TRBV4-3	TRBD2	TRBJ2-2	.	TGCGCCAGCAGCCAAGAACCACTAGCGGCCTACACCGGGGAGCTGTTTTTT	CASSQEPLAAYTGELFF
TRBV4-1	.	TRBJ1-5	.	TGCGCCAGCAGCCACCGGAGCAATCAGCCCCAGCATTTT	CASSHRSNQPQHF
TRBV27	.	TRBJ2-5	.	TGTGCCAGCAGAAGGTACGGGTCCCAAGAGACCCAGTACTTC	CASRRYGSQETQYF
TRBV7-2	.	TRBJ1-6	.	TGTGCCAGCAGCGGCGGGGGACCGAGCTCCTATAATTCACCCCTCCACTTT	CASSGGGPSSYNSPLHF
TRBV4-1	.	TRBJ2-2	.	TGCGCCAGCAGCCAAGATGAGGAGAGGGCGAACACCGGGGAGCTGTTTTTT	CASSQDEERANTGELFF
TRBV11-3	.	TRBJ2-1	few	TGTGCCAGCAGCCAGGGTGAATTCAATGAGCAGTTCTTC	CASSQGEFNEQFF
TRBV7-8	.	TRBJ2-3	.	TGTGCCAGCAGCTTACGGTTGCGGGATGGGGGCACAGATACGCAGTATTTT	CASSLRLRDGGTDTQYF